The next 13 T cell receptor beta chains were all read from a single sample in a study of identical twins. TCRdb redid the calling of the 5' RACE reads with MiXCR, one entry per CDR3 protein. This sample yields about 460,000 distinct CDR3 sequences, of which 12% to 15% are seen a single time; about 0.52% belongs to the top ten. The same specimen was also included in a second study, on yellow fever vaccine responses in identical twins.

The sample consisted of CD4+ T cells sorted from blood. The receptors were gathered from a woman between 18 and 29 years old in good health.

J is TRBJ1-2 and V is TRBV25-1, with no clear D. V was shortened by 4 bases and J by 7 bases, with 16 bases between the two germline ends. There are 14 residues in the CDR3. From germline, CDR1 is MGHDK and CDR2 SYGVNS. The chain's CDR3 is CASSATQGTGGYTF. The CDR3 DNA reads as TGTGCCAGCAGTGCCACACAAGGAACGGGTGGCTACACCTTC.

This clonotype was detected a few times. This chain connects TRBV7-9 to TRBJ2-7; 10 nucleotides match TRBD1. The CDR3 runs 15 residues. Germline CDR1 SEHNR, CDR2 FQNEAQ (reference sequence). J was trimmed by 6 bases and V by 3 bases; bases with no gene match: 8. CDR3 nucleotide sequence: TGTGCCAGCAGCTTTTTGACAGGGGGCGCCGGCGAGCAGTACTTC. The encoded protein is CASSFLTGGAGEQYF.

This clonotype was counted ten times or more. This chain joins TRBV4-3 and TRBJ2-7; 7 bases map to TRBD2. The germline CDR1 and CDR2 sequences are LGHNA and YSLEER. The V segment lost 4 bases and the J segment 3 bases; nucleotides outside the gene matches: 9. This CDR3 comprises 15 residues. CDR3 nucleotides: TGCGCCAGCAGCCGTCTAGCGGACGTAGACTACGAGCAGTACTTC. Amino acid sequence: CASSRLADVDYEQYF.

This clonotype was detected only a few times. This chain joins TRBV6-4 and TRBJ2-1; the D gene is possibly TRBD2 (5 bases). CDR1 is MRHNA, CDR2 SNTAGT, per germline. This CDR3 has 15 amino acids. Trimming took off 5 bases at V and 7 bases at J, with 18 bases between the two ends. CDR3 loop: CASSSSPSESNEQFF. The CDR3 nucleotides are TGTGCCAGCAGTTCTAGCCCGTCCGAATCGAATGAGCAGTTCTTC.

This clonotype was seen a handful of times. The J gene is TRBJ2-2, the V gene TRBV9, with TRBD1 matching 7 bases. This CDR3 contains 16 residues. J gave up 4 bases and V 0 bases, and 6 bases lay outside the gene matches. Germline V gene lookup returns CDR1 SGDLS and CDR2 YYNGEE. The CDR3 region has the DNA TGTGCCAGCAGCGTAGCCCCAGGGGGTGTCACCGGGGAGCTGTTTTTT. Its protein is CASSVAPGGVTGELFF.

This clonotype was counted only a few times. The CDR3 DNA sequence: TGTGCCACCAGCAGAGACGGAACAGATACGCAGTATTTT. Translating it yields CATSRDGTDTQYF. The chain combines TRBV15 with TRBJ2-3, with D hard to call. Trimming took off 0 bases at V and 3 bases at J, with 4 bases between the two ends. Germline assignment: CDR1 LNHNV and CDR2 YYDKDF (reference sequence). The CDR3 consists of 13 residues.

This clonotype was counted many times. The V gene is TRBV5-1, the J gene TRBJ2-7, with D possibly being TRBD2 (5 bases). CDR1 is SGHRS, CDR2 YFSETQ, per germline. Between the trimmed V and J ends, which lost 0 bases and 1 base, there was a span of 11 bases. The CDR3 loop spans 15 amino acids. Here the CDR3 DNA reads TGCGCCAGCAGCTTGGACGGGAAGGGTTCCTACGAGCAGTACTTC. Translating gives CASSLDGKGSYEQYF.

V and J are TRBV6-5 and TRBJ2-1, with 12 bases that match TRBD2. Germline V gives CDR1 MNHEY, CDR2 SVGAGI. Unmatched junction bases numbered 8, after V lost 4 bases and J lost 7 bases. This CDR3 is 16 amino acids long. Here the CDR3 reads CASSFMRLAGVNEQFF. CDR3 sequence (DNA): TGTGCCAGCAGTTTTATGCGACTAGCGGGAGTAAATGAGCAGTTCTTC.

This clonotype was seen a handful of times. The J gene is TRBJ1-1, the V gene TRBV12-5; D unresolved. CDR1 LGHNT and CDR2 FRNRAP come from the germline V gene. V was clipped by 1 base and J by 1 base, with 4 bases between them. The CDR3 spans 13 residues. CDR3 amino acids: CASGLGQNTEAFF. DNA for the CDR3: TGTGCTAGTGGTTTGGGACAGAACACTGAAGCTTTCTTT.

This clonotype was seen more than once but under ten times. The chain joins TRBV7-9 to TRBJ2-3; 8 bases line up with TRBD1. The V and J ends lost 5 bases and 2 bases, in that order; junction bases with no gene match: 6. Looked up from germline, CDR1 is SEHNR and CDR2 is FQNEAQ (reference sequence). This CDR3 has 15 amino acids. CDR3 sequence (DNA): TGTGCCAGCAGCCATGGACAGGGTCTCACAGATACGCAGTATTTT. Translated: CASSHGQGLTDTQYF.

This clonotype was picked up many times. This chain uses TRBV29-1 with TRBJ2-7; D is possibly TRBD1 (5 bases). Germline CDR1 is SQVTM and CDR2 is ANQGSEA. Trimming cost V 6 bases and J 4 bases, with 10 bases left between them. This CDR3 has 11 amino acids. The CDR3 reads CSVWTPYEQYF. CDR3 nucleotide sequence: TGCAGCGTCTGGACACCTTACGAGCAGTACTTC.

V gene TRBV4-1 combines with J gene TRBJ2-7; 11 nucleotides agree with TRBD1. Germline values: CDR1 MGHRA, CDR2 YSYEKL. The V segment lost 5 bases and the J segment 3 bases; nucleotides outside the gene matches: 6. The CDR3 spans 15 residues. The DNA for the CDR3 is TGCGCCAGCAGCGATGCGGACAGGGGGCTCTACGAGCAGTACTTC. It translates to CASSDADRGLYEQYF.

There are a few counts of this clonotype. The V gene is TRBV7-2, the J gene TRBJ2-2; D possibly uses TRBD1 or TRBD2 (5 bases each). This CDR3 comprises 16 residues. Trimming took 2 bases from V and 4 from J, leaving 14 bases between them. CDR1 is SGHTA, CDR2 FQGNSA, per germline. CDR3 DNA sequence: TGTGCCAGCAGCTTAATCAGTCGGGGCGGCACCGGGGAGCTGTTTTTT. As protein: CASSLISRGGTGELFF.